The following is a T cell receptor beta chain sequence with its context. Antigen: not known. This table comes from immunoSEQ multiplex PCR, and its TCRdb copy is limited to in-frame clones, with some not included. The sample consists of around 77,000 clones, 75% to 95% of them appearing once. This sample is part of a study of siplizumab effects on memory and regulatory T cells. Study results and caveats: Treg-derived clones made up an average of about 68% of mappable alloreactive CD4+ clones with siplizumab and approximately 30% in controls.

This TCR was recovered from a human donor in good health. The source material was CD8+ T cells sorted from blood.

CDR3 sequence: CASSPLAFYEQYF. The CDR3 DNA reads TGTGCCAGCAGTCCTCTGGCGTTCTACGAGCAGTACTTC. The rearrangement links TRBV27 to TRBJ2-7, with D unclear. Germline values: CDR1 MNHEY, CDR2 SMNVEV (reference sequence). The V gene lost 5 bases and the J gene lost 3 bases, with 11 bases spanning the gap. CDR3 size: 13 residues.